The 17 T cell receptor beta chains below come from one sample, sequenced in a study of molecular identifiers for immune sequencing clone quantification. In TCRdb, the PCR reads were re-called with MiXCR into one record per CDR3 protein. The sample contains about 65,000 distinct CDR3 sequences, roughly 17% of which appear only once. Sequenced: naive CD8+ T cells from blood, with Jurkat cell RNA spiked in. Subset of the sample: FACS-sorted CD8+CD4-CCR7+CD45RA+ naive T cells. These receptors all stem from a human donor in good health. Some libraries in this study had Jurkat cell RNA spiked in.

This clonotype was observed many times. The rearrangement joins TRBV10-3 to TRBJ2-3; maybe TRBD2 (5 bases). From germline, CDR1 is ENHRY and CDR2 SYGVKD. The CDR3 is made up of 16 amino acids. The ends were cut back, 4 bases at V and 0 bases at J, with 14 bases in the middle. For the CDR3, the DNA is TGTGCCATCAGTGTTCGGCTAGCCCATAGCACAGATACGCAGTATTTT. Amino acid sequence: CAISVRLAHSTDTQYF.

In the case of this clonotype: Being one base from a much bigger clone, this may be a read error. V is TRBV7-9 and J is TRBJ2-7, with D unresolved. Trimming removed 1 base from V and 3 bases from J, with 10 bases in between. Germline lookup yields CDR1 SEHNR and CDR2 FQNEAQ (reference sequence). This CDR3 is 14 amino acids long. The CDR3 sequence: CASSLEGQVYEQYF. CDR3 coding DNA: TGTGCCAGCAGCTTAGAGGGTCAGGTCTACGAGCAGTACTTC. The complete variable domain, with remaining parts taken from reference TRBV7-9 and TRBJ2-7, reads DTGVSQNPRHKITKRGQNVTFRCDPISEHNRLYWYRQTLGQGPEFLTYFQNEAQLEKSRLLSDRFSAERPKGSFSTLEIQRTEQGDSAMYLCASSLEGQVYEQYFGPGTRLTVT.

This clonotype occurred many times. The chain joins TRBV12-5 to TRBJ1-5; D gene unclear. Germline V gene lookup returns CDR1 LGHNT and CDR2 FRNRAP. This CDR3 has 15 amino acids. V gave up 0 bases and J gave up 6 bases, with 12 bases separating them. CDR3 DNA: TGTGCTAGTGGTTTGGTAGGAGCTCACAGTCAGCCCCAGCATTTT. Its translation: CASGLVGAHSQPQHF.

V and J are TRBV6-5 and TRBJ2-7, with TRBD1 identical over 7 bases. The ends lost 0 bases at V and 9 bases at J; junction bases unmatched: 11. Per the germline V gene, CDR1 is MNHEY and CDR2 is SVGAGI. The CDR3 has 15 amino acids. The CDR3 spells CASSYSTGTAHMQYF. CDR3 nucleotide sequence: TGTGCCAGCAGTTACTCGACAGGGACCGCTCACATGCAGTACTTC.

The genes are TRBV6-2 or TRBV6-3 and TRBJ2-1; the D gene is possibly TRBD2 (5 bases). The V end was cut by 5 bases, the J end by 0 bases, with 14 bases between. CDR1 and CDR2 from the germline V gene are MNHEY and SVGEGT. The CDR3 runs 16 residues. This CDR3 reads CASSNDYIGSYNEQFF. For the CDR3, the DNA is TGTGCCAGCAGTAATGACTACATCGGCTCCTACAATGAGCAGTTCTTC.

Regarding this clonotype: Just one base apart from a much larger clone, this may be a read error. The chain carries TRBV27 and TRBJ2-7; D is ambiguous. The V end was cut by 0 bases, the J end by 5 bases, with 17 bases between. Germline V gene sequence: CDR1 MNHEY, CDR2 SMNVEV (reference sequence). This CDR3 has 16 residues. CDR3 DNA sequence: TGTGCCAGCAGTTTATCGGGGTTTAGGGTGGCCCACGAGCAGTACTTC. Its protein is CASSLSGFRVAHEQYF.

At least ten counts were recorded for this clonotype. The V gene is TRBV6-1, the J gene TRBJ2-2; no clear D. The CDR3 is 20 amino acids. V dropped 5 bases and J dropped 0 bases, with 25 bases sitting between them. Germline CDR1 reads MNHNS; CDR2 reads SASEGT. This CDR3 reads CASSLLKSQPRIPNTGELFF. CDR3 bases: TGTGCCAGCAGTCTTCTTAAGAGCCAGCCCCGCATACCGAACACCGGGGAGCTGTTTTTT.

Details on this clonotype: A much larger clone lies a single base off, so this may be a read error. CDR3 nucleotides: TGTGCCACCAGCAGAGATCAGGGTTTCACCGGGGAGCTGTTTTTT. Residues: CATSRDQGFTGELFF. The V gene is TRBV15, the J gene TRBJ2-2; maybe TRBD1 (5 bases). Germline CDR1 and CDR2: LNHNV and YYDKDF (reference sequence). This CDR3 is built from 15 residues. V was clipped by 0 bases and J by 4 bases, with 9 bases between them.

This clonotype was seen repeatedly, ten times or more. The V and J genes are TRBV27 and TRBJ2-7; possible D gene TRBD1, 6 bases. Germline values: CDR1 MNHEY, CDR2 SMNVEV (reference sequence). The CDR3 loop spans 15 amino acids. V was shortened by 6 bases and J by 0 bases, with 15 bases between the two germline ends. The CDR3 is CASRLRGHSSYEQYF. In DNA form, the CDR3 reads TGTGCCAGCAGGCTCAGGGGTCACAGCTCCTACGAGCAGTACTTC.

This clonotype was seen many times. The J gene is TRBJ2-7, the V gene TRBV29-1; 12 bases align to TRBD2. J was trimmed by 3 bases and V by 6 bases; bases with no gene match: 6. The germline gives CDR1 SQVTM, CDR2 ANQGSEA. The CDR3 contains 14 residues. CDR3 nucleotide sequence: TGCAGCGTCGTAGGACTAGCGGGGTTCTACGAGCAGTACTTC. Translating it yields CSVVGLAGFYEQYF.

This clonotype has only a few counts. V is TRBV7-9 and J is TRBJ1-4, with D unresolved. CDR1 is SEHNR and CDR2 is FQNEAQ in the germline V gene (reference sequence). This CDR3 spans 14 amino acids. The V end lost 1 base, the J end lost 12 bases, and 15 bases lay between the germline ends. Here the CDR3 DNA reads TGTGCCAGCAGCTTAGAGGAAAACGGGTTGGAACTGTTTTTT. Translation gives CASSLEENGLELFF.

This clonotype was seen a single time. A read error may explain this, as a much larger clone is one base away. The rearrangement uses TRBV5-6 and TRBJ2-1; 9 bases fit TRBD1. V shed 4 bases and J 8 bases; nucleotides not matched to a gene: 22. Looked up from germline, CDR1 is SGHDT and CDR2 is YYEEEE. The CDR3 runs 19 residues. CDR3 in amino acids: CASSLPHPSTGQGYDEQFF. DNA of the CDR3: TGTGCCAGCAGCCTACCCCACCCTTCAACGGGACAGGGTTACGATGAGCAGTTCTTC.

In this sample, this clonotype turned up many times. V gene TRBV10-3 combines with J gene TRBJ2-3; 7 nucleotides agree with TRBD2. The CDR3 runs to 16 residues. The V gene end was trimmed by 7 bases and the J gene end by 4 bases; junction bases not matched to a gene: 14. Germline-derived CDR1 and CDR2 are ENHRY and SYGVKD. CDR3 amino acids: CAITYLRAGTSDTQYF. The CDR3 DNA reads as TGTGCCATCACTTATCTTAGAGCGGGGACCTCAGATACGCAGTATTTT.

This clonotype was recorded only once. The chain recombines TRBV19 with TRBJ1-5; D ambiguous. Trimming stripped 6 bases from V and 7 bases from J, with 13 bases between. Germline loops: CDR1 LNHDA, CDR2 SQIVND (reference sequence). The CDR3 is 13 residues long. CDR3 in amino acids: CASSETPGQPQHF. The CDR3 region has the DNA TGTGCCAGTAGCGAGACCCCCGGCCAGCCCCAGCATTTT.

At least ten counts were recorded for this clonotype. The chain couples TRBV7-8 to TRBJ2-1; TRBD1 agrees at 8 bases. Germline CDR1 and CDR2: SGHVS and FQNEAQ. The CDR3 contains 17 residues. V shed 1 base and J 7 bases; nucleotides not matched to a gene: 12. DNA for the CDR3: TGTGCCAGCAGCTTAGACAGGGGGAGTTCGTGGACGAATGAGCAGTTCTTC. Its protein is CASSLDRGSSWTNEQFF.

Many counts were recorded for this clonotype. This chain uses TRBV29-1 with TRBJ1-2, with TRBD1 as a possible D gene (6 bases). The V and J ends lost 4 bases and 3 bases respectively, with 15 bases between them. Germline V gives CDR1 SQVTM, CDR2 ANQGSEA. The CDR3 contains 14 residues. The CDR3 region is CSVVTGLSYYGYTF. DNA for the CDR3: TGCAGCGTTGTCACAGGGCTCTCCTACTATGGCTACACCTTC.

This clonotype was detected many times. This chain uses TRBV4-1 with TRBJ2-3; D remains unclear. Trimming left V 3 bases short and J 4 bases short, with 5 bases between. This CDR3 is 12 amino acids long. Germline CDR1 MGHRA, CDR2 YSYEKL. CDR3 coding DNA: TGCGCCAGCAGCCAGTTCGCAGATACGCAGTATTTT. This encodes CASSQFADTQYF.